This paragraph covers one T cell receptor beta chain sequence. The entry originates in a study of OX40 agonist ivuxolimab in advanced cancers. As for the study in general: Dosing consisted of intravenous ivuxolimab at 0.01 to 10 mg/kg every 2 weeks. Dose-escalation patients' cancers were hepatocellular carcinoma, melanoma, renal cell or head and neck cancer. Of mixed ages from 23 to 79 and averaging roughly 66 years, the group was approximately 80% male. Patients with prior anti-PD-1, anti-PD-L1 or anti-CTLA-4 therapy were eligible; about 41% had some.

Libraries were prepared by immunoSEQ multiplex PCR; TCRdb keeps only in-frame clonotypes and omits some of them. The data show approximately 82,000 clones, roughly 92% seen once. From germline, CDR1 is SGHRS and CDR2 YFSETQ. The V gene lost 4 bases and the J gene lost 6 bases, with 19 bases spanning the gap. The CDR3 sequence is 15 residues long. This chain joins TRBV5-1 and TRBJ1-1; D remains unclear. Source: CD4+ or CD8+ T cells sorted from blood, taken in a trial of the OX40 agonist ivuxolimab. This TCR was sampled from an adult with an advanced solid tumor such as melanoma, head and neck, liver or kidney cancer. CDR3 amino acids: CASSDQVLGSSEAFF. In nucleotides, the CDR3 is TGCGCCAGCAGCGACCAGGTCCTGGGGAGTTCTGAAGCTTTCTTT. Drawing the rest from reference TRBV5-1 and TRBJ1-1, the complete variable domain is KAGVTQTPRYLIKTRGQQVTLSCSPISGHRSVSWYQQTPGQGLQFLFEYFSETQRNKGNFPGRFSGRQFSNSRSEMNVSTLELGDSALYLCASSDQVLGSSEAFFGQGTRLTVV.